This record concerns one T cell receptor (beta chain) sequence. The antigen remains unidentified. CDR3 length: 15 amino acids. V lost 1 base, J lost 6 bases, and 15 bases lay in between. Germline values: CDR1 MGHRA, CDR2 YSYEKL. Libraries for TCRalpha and TCRbeta carried sample barcodes and unique molecular identifiers via 5'RACE. TCRdb passed the 5' RACE reads through MiXCR, listing each CDR3 protein once. Counted here are fewer than 550,000 distinct CDR3 sequences, 20% occurring once; the ten biggest clones make up approximately 8.1%. The data stem from a study of T-cell memory formation after mild COVID-19. Study-wide results and caveats: Mainly in CM and EM were contracting CD4+ clones; CD8+ were in EMRA. From day 15 to 85, contracting clones were balanced between CD4 and CD8, whereas later expanders leaned toward CD4+. The pre-infection memory compartment contained some responding clones, suggesting cross-reactive memory joined.

The receptor was isolated from an adult woman who had mild COVID-19 (a few samples of this study predate the infection). Cell type and time point are not known. The chain employs TRBV4-1 and TRBJ1-2; no reliable D call. The specimen was PBMCs or a T cell subset sorted from them (not recorded which). CDR3 region: CASSQGRIGPDGYTF. The CDR3 DNA sequence: TGCGCCAGCAGCCAAGGACGGATTGGTCCGGATGGCTACACCTTC.